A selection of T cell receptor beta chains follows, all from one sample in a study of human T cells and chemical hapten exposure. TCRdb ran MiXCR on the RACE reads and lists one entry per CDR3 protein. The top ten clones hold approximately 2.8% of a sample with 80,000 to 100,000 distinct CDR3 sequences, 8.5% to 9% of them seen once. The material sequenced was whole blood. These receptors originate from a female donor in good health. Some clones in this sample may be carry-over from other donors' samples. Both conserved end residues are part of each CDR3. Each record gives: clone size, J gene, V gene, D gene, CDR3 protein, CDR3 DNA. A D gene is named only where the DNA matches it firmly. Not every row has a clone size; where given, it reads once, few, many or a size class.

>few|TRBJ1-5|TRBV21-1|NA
CASSRKRGDRDRGVKISPQHF
TGTGCCAGCAGCAGAAAGCGCGGGGACAGGGACAGAGGAGTAAAAATCAGCCCCCAGCATTTT
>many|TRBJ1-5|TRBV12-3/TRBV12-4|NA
CASSFGTGKHF
TGTGCCAGCAGTTTTGGAACAGGAAAGCATTTT
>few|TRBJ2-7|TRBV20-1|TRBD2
CSATGTSSSYEQYF
TGCAGTGCTACCGGGACTAGCTCCTCCTACGAGCAGTACTTC
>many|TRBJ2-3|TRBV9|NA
CASSVEHSSTDTQYF
TGTGCCAGCAGCGTAGAGCACAGTAGCACAGATACGCAGTATTTT
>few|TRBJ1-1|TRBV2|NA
CASSQGSGEIEAFF
TGTGCCAGCTCTCAGGGGTCAGGGGAGATTGAAGCTTTCTTT
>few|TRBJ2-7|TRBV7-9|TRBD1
CASSTDRDSNYEQYF
TGTGCCAGCAGCACGGACCGGGACAGCAACTACGAGCAGTACTTC
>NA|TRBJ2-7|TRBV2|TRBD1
CASSEGTGHYEQYF
TGTGCCAGCAGTGAAGGGACAGGGCACTACGAGCAGTACTTC
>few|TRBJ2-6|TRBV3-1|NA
CASSHPTRSGANVLTF
TGTGCCAGCAGCCATCCAACCCGATCTGGGGCCAACGTCCTGACTTTC
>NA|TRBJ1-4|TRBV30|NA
CAGRGDEKLFF
TGTGCCGGCAGAGGGGATGAAAAACTGTTTTTT
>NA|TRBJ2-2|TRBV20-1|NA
CSASPANTGELFF
TGCAGTGCTAGCCCGGCGAACACCGGGGAGCTGTTTTTT
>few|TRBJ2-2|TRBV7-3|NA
CASSPHMGGELFF
TGTGCCAGCAGCCCCCATATGGGCGGGGAGCTGTTTTTT
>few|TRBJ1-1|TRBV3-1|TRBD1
CASSRTGTTFF
TGTGCCAGCAGCCGGACAGGGACGACTTTCTTT
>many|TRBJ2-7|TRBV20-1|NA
CSARDHLTYEQYF
TGCAGTGCTAGAGATCATCTAACCTACGAGCAGTACTTC
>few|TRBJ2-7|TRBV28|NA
CASSSWGRRISYEQYF
TGTGCCAGCAGTTCCTGGGGAAGGCGGATCTCCTACGAGCAGTACTTC
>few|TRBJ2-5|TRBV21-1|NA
CASYVRDTIQETQYF
TGTGCCAGCTACGTTAGGGACACTATTCAAGAGACCCAGTACTTC
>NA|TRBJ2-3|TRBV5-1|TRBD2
CASSLEDGGAGTDTQYF
TGCGCCAGCAGCTTGGAGGACGGGGGGGCGGGCACAGATACGCAGTATTTT
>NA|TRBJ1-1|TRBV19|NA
CASSRGESEAFF
TGTGCCAGTAGCCGGGGGGAATCTGAAGCTTTCTTT
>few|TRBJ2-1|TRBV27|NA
CASSWGDSSYNEQFF
TGTGCCAGCAGTTGGGGTGACAGCTCCTACAATGAGCAGTTCTTC
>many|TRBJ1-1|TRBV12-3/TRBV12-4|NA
CASSSEEFEAFF
TGTGCCAGCAGTTCTGAGGAGTTTGAAGCTTTCTTT
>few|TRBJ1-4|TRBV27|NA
CASTSRGAPNEKLFF
TGTGCCAGCACCTCCCGAGGGGCTCCTAATGAAAAACTGTTTTTT
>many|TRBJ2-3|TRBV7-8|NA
CASSLVWTTLSSTDTQYF
TGTGCCAGCAGCTTAGTGTGGACAACCCTATCTAGCACAGATACGCAGTATTTT
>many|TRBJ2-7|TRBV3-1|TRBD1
CASSPRDRTYEQYF
TGTGCCAGCAGCCCCCGGGACAGAACCTACGAGCAGTACTTC
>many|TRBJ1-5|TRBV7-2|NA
CASSSLGQPQHF
TGTGCCAGCAGCTCCCTGGGTCAGCCCCAGCATTTT
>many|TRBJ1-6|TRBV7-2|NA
CASSSTGNSPLHF
TGTGCCAGCAGCTCGACAGGCAATTCACCCCTCCACTTT
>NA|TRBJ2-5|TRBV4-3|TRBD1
CASSQVGGTGGETQYF
TGCGCCAGCAGCCAAGTCGGGGGGACAGGGGGAGAGACCCAGTACTTC
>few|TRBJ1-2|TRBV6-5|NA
CASSSTGGLGYTF
TGTGCCAGCAGCTCTACCGGGGGGCTAGGCTACACCTTC
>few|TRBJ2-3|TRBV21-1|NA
CASSKVIGPADTQYF
TGTGCCAGCAGCAAGGTGATCGGGCCAGCAGATACGCAGTATTTT
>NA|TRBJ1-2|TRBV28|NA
CASSLAGGYGYTF
TGTGCCAGCAGTTTAGCGGGGGGCTATGGCTACACCTTC
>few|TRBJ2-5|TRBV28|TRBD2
CASSLRAGGLKTQYF
TGTGCCAGCAGTTTACGAGCGGGAGGGTTAAAGACCCAGTACTTC
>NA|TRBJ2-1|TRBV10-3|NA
CAISPGSYNEQFF
TGTGCCATCAGTCCAGGTTCCTACAATGAGCAGTTCTTC
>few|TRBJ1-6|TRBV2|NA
CASKVSENSPLHF
TGTGCCAGCAAGGTCTCTGAGAATTCACCCCTCCACTTT
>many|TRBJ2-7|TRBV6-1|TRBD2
CASSETSGTYEQYF
TGTGCCAGCAGTGAAACTAGCGGGACCTACGAGCAGTACTTC
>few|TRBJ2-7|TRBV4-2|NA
CASSSRQELGEQYF
TGTGCCAGCAGCTCCCGACAGGAATTAGGCGAGCAGTACTTC
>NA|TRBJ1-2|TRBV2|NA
CASRGLSTGRGYTF
TGTGCCAGCCGCGGATTAAGTACAGGGCGCGGCTACACCTTC
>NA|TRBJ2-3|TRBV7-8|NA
CASSSRGLSTDTQYF
TGTGCCAGCAGCTCTAGGGGACTTAGCACAGATACGCAGTATTTT
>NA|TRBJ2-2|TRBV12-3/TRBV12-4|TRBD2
CASSRLAGVGELFF
TGTGCCAGCAGCCGACTAGCGGGAGTGGGGGAGCTGTTTTTT
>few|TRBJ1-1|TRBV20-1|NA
CSARPHPNTEAFF
TGCAGTGCTAGACCACACCCGAACACTGAAGCTTTCTTT